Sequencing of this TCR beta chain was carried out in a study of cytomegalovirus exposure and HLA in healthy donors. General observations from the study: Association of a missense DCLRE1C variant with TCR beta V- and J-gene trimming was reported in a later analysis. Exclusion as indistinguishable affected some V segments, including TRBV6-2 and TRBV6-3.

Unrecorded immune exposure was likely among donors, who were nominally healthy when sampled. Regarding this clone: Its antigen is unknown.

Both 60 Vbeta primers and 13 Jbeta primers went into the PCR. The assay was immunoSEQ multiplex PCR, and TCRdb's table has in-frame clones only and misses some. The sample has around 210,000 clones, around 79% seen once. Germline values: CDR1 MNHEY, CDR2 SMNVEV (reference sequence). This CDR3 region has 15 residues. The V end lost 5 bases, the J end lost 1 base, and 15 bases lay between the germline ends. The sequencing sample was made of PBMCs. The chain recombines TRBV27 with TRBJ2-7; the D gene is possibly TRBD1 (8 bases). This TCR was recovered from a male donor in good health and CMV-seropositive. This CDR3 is CASSAYRGGSYEQYF. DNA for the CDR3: TGTGCCAGCAGTGCCTACAGGGGGGGGTCCTACGAGCAGTACTTC.